The present T cell receptor (beta chain) was sequenced within a study of response to subunit inactivated influenza vaccine. Each CDR3 protein gets one entry after TCRdb re-called the RT-PCR reads with MiXCR. The sample yields about 540,000 distinct CDR3 sequences, around 21% seen once. CDR3 length: 15 residues. Germline assignment: CDR1 SGDLS and CDR2 YYNGEE. V dropped 3 bases and J dropped 6 bases, with 16 bases sitting between them. A further study also used this sample, focusing on T cells expressing NK-cell markers. That study adds: UMI-tagged 5'RACE template switching yielded the TCR beta cDNA. It was sorted CD3+CD56-NKG2C+, CD3+CD56+NKG2C- and CD3+CD56+NKG2C+ T cells that provided the TCR beta repertoires. Dominant NKG2C+ clonotypes made up about 1.0-7.5% of CD8+ T cells in several donors. There were a handful of donors in whom these clonotypes also led the CD3+CD56-NKG2C+ fraction. Expanded NKG2C+ T cell clones were not confirmed as HCMV-specific.

The rearrangement links TRBV9 to TRBJ1-5; weak D call: TRBD1 (6 bases). The material was CD4+ T cells sorted from PBMCs, obtained approximately 13 days after vaccination. This clonotype originated in a man aged 50 to 59 who received an inactivated influenza vaccine. For the CDR3, the DNA is TGTGCCAGCAGCGCCGGAGAACGGACAGTTCAGCCCCAGCATTTT. Amino acid sequence: CASSAGERTVQPQHF.